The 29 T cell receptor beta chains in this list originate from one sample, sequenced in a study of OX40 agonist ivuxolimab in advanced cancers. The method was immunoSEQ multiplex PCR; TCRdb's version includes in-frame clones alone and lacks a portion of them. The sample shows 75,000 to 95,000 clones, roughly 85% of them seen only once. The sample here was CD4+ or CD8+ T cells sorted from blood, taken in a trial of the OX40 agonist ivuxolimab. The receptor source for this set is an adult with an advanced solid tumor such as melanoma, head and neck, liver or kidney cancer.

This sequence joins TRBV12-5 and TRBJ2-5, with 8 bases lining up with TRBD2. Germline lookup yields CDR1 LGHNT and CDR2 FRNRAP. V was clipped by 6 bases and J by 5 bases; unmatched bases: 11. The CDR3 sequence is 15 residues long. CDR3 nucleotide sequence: TGTGCTAGTGGGAATACGGGGGGGCCAGGCGAGACCCAGTACTTC. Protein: CASGNTGGPGETQYF.

This CDR3 is CASSLAGGAGISYNEQFF. The CDR3 coding sequence is TGTGCCAGCAGCCTGGCCGGGGGTGCGGGAATCTCCTACAATGAGCAGTTCTTC. The chain couples TRBV11-3 to TRBJ2-1; weak D call: TRBD2 (6 bases). The ends were cut back, 5 bases at V and 0 bases at J, with 20 bases in the middle. CDR1 is SGHNT and CDR2 is YENEEA in the germline V gene. The CDR3 contains 18 residues.

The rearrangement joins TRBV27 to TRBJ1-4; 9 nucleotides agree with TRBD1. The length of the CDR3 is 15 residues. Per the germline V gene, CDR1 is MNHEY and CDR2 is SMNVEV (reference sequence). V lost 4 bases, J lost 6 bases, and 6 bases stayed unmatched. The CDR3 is CASSSPDRGDEKLFF. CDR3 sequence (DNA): TGTGCCAGCAGTTCCCCGGACAGGGGAGATGAAAAACTGTTTTTT.

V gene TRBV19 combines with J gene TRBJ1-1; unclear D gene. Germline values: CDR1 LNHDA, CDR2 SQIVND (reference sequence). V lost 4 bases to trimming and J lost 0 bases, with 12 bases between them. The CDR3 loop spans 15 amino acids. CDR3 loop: CASSTPELMNTEAFF. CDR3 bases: TGTGCCAGTAGTACTCCGGAACTAATGAACACTGAAGCTTTCTTT.

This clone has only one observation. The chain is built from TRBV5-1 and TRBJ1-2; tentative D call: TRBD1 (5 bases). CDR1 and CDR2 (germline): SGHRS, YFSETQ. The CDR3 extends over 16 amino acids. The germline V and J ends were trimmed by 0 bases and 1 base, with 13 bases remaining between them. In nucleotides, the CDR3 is TGCGCCAGCAGCTTGGTATCCGGGACCGGTAACTATGGCTACACCTTC. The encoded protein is CASSLVSGTGNYGYTF.

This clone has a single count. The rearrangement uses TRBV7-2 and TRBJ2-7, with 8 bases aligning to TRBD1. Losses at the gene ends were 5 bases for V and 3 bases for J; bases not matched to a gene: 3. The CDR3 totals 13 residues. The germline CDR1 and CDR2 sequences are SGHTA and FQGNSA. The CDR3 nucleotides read TGTGCCAGCAGCCGGGACAGGAACTACGAGCAGTACTTC. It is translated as CASSRDRNYEQYF.

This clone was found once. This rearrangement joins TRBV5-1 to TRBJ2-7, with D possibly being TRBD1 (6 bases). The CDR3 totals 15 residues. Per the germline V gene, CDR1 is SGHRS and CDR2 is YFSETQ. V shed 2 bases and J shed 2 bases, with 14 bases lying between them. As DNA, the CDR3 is TGCGCCAGCAGCTTCCAAGGACAGAGAGCCTACGAGCAGTACTTC. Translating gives CASSFQGQRAYEQYF.

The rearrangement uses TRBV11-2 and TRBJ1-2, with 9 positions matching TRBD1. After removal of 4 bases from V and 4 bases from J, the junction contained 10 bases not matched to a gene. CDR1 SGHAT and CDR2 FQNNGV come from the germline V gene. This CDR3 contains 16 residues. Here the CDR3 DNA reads TGTGCCAGCAGCTCGAAACAGGGGGCGTCTAGCTATGGCTACACCTTC. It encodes CASSSKQGASSYGYTF.

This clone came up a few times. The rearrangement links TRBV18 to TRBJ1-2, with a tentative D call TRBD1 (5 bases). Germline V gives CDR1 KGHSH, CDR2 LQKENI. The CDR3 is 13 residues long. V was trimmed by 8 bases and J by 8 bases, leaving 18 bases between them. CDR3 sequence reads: CASQDSGSSGYTF. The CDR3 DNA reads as TGTGCCAGCCAAGACAGCGGAAGCTCGGGCTACACCTTC.

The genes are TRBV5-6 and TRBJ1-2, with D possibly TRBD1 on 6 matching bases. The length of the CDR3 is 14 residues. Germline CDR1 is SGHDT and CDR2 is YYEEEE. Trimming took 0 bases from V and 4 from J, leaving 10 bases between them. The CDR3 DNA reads TGTGCCAGCAGCTTGGAGGGGGGACCCTATGGCTACACCTTC. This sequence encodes CASSLEGGPYGYTF.

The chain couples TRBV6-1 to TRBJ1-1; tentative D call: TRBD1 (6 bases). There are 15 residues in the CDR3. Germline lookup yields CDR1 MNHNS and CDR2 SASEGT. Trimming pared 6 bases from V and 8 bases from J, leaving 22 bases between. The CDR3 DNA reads TGTGCCAGCAGAGAACCGACAGGACCCAAAACCGAAGCTTTCTTT. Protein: CASREPTGPKTEAFF.

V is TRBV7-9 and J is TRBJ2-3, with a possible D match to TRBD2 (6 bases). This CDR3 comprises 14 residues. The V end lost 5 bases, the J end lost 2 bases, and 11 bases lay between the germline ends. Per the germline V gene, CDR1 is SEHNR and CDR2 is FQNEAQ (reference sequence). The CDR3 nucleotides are TGTGCCAGCAGCCCCGGGGGATCCACAGATACGCAGTATTTT. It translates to CASSPGGSTDTQYF.

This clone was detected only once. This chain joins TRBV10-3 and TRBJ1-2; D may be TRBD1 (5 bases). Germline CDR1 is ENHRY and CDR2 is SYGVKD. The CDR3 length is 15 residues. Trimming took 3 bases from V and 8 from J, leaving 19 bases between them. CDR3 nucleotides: TGTGCCATCAGTGATGGGGGTGGCAGCCTCTGGGGCTACACCTTC. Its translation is CAISDGGGSLWGYTF.

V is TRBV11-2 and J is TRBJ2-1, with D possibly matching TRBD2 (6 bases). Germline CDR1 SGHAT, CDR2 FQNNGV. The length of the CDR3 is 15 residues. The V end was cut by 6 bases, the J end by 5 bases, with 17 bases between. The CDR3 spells CASSFVMGGNNEQFF. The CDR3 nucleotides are TGTGCCAGCAGTTTTGTAATGGGGGGAAACAATGAGCAGTTCTTC.

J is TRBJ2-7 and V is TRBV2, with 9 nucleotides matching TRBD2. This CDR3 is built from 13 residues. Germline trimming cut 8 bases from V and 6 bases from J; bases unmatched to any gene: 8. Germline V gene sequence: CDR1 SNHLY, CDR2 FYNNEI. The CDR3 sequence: CASVPGLAFEQYF. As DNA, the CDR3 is TGTGCCAGCGTACCGGGACTAGCTTTCGAGCAGTACTTC.

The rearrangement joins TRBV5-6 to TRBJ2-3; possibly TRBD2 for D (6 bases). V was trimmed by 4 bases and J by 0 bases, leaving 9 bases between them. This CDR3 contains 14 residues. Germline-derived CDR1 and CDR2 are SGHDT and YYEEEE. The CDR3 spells CASSNSGSTDTQYF. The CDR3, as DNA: TGTGCCAGCAGCAATAGCGGAAGCACAGATACGCAGTATTTT.

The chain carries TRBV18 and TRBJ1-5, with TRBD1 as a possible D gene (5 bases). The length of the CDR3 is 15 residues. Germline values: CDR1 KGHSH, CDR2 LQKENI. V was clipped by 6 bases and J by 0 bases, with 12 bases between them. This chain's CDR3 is CASSGTVNSNQPQHF. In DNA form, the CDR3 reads TGTGCCAGCTCGGGGACGGTTAATAGCAATCAGCCCCAGCATTTT.

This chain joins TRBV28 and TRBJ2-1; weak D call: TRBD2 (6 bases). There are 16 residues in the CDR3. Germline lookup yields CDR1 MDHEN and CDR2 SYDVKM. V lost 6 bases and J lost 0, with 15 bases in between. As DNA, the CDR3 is TGTGCCAGCAGGCCAGCCGGGCGGGGCTCCTACAATGAGCAGTTCTTC. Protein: CASRPAGRGSYNEQFF. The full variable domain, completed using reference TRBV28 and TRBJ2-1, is DVKVTQSSRYLVKRTGEKVFLECVQDMDHENMFWYRQDPGLGLRLIYFSYDVKMKEKGDIPEGYSVSREKKERFSLILESASTNQTSMYLCASRPAGRGSYNEQFFGPGTRLTVL.

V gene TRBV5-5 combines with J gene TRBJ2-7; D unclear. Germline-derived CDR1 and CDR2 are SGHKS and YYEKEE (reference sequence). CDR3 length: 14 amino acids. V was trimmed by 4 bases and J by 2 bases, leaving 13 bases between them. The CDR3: CASSEFAATYEQYV. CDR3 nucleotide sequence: TGTGCCAGCAGCGAGTTTGCGGCTACCTACGAGCAGTACGTC.

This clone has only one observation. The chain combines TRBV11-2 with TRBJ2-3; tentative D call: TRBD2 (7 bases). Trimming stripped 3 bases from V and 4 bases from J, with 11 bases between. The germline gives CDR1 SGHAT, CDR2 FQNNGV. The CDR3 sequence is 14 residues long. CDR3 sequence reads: CASSLTGGADTQYF. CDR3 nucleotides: TGTGCCAGCAGCTTGACGGGGGGCGCAGATACGCAGTATTTT.

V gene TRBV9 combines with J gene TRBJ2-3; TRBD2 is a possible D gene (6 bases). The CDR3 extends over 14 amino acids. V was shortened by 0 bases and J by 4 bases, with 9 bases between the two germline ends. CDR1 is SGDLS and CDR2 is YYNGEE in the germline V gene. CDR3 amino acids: CASSVVWDSDTQYF. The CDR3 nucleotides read TGTGCCAGCAGCGTAGTTTGGGACTCAGATACGCAGTATTTT.

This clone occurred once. As DNA, the CDR3 is TGTGCCACCTTTAAAGGGAGCCCCTACAATGAGCAGTTCTTC. Amino acid sequence: CATFKGSPYNEQFF. V is TRBV2 and J is TRBJ2-1; weak D call: TRBD2 (5 bases). The germline V gene has CDR1 SNHLY and CDR2 FYNNEI. The CDR3 has 14 residues. Between the trimmed V and J ends, which lost 10 bases and 2 bases, there was a span of 15 bases.

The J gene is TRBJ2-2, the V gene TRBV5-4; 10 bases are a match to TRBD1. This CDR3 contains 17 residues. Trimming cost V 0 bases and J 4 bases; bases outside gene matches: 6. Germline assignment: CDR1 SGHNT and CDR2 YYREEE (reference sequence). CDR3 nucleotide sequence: TGTGCCAGCAGCTTGGGGGGGACAGGGGACTTCACCGGGGAGCTGTTTTTT. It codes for CASSLGGTGDFTGELFF.

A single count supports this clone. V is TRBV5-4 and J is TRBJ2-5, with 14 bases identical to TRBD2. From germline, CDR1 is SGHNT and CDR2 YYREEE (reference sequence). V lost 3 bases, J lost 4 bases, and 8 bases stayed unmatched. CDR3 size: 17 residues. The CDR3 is CASSSPTSGGVGETQYF. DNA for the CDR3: TGTGCCAGCAGCTCACCGACTAGCGGGGGGGTAGGAGAGACCCAGTACTTC.

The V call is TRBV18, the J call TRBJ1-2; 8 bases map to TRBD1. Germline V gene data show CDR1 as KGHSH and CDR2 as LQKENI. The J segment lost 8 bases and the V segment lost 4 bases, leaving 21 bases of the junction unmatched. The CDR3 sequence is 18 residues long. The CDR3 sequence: CASSRATIGPGTGEGYTF. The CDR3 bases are TGTGCCAGCTCACGGGCGACGATAGGGCCCGGGACAGGCGAGGGCTACACCTTC.

The CDR3 nucleotides are TGTGCCAGCTCACCCCGGACAGGGCAAGAGACCCAGTACTTC. It specifies CASSPRTGQETQYF. The V gene is TRBV18, the J gene TRBJ2-5; 8 nucleotides match TRBD1. Germline-derived CDR1 and CDR2 are KGHSH and LQKENI. This CDR3 is built from 14 residues. V trimming: 3 bases; J trimming: 2 bases; junction bases outside the gene matches: 2.

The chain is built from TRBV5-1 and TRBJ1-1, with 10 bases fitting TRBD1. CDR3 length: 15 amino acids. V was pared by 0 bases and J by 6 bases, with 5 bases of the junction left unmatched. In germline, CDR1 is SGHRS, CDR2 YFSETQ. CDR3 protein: CASSLEQTGGSEAFF. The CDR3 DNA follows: TGCGCCAGCAGCTTGGAACAGACAGGGGGCTCTGAAGCTTTCTTT.

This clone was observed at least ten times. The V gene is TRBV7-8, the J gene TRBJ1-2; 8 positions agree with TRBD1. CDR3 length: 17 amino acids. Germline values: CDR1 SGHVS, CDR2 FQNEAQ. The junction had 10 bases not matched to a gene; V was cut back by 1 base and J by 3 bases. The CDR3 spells CASSLVLRTGPHYGYTF. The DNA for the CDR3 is TGTGCCAGCAGCTTAGTCCTCAGGACAGGGCCCCACTATGGCTACACCTTC.

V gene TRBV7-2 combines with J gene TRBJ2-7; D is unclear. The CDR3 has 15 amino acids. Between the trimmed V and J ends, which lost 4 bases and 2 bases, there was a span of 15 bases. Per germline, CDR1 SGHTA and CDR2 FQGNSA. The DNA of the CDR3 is TGTGCCAGCAGCTCCAGTCCTAGGGTAACCTACGAGCAGTACTTC. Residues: CASSSSPRVTYEQYF.